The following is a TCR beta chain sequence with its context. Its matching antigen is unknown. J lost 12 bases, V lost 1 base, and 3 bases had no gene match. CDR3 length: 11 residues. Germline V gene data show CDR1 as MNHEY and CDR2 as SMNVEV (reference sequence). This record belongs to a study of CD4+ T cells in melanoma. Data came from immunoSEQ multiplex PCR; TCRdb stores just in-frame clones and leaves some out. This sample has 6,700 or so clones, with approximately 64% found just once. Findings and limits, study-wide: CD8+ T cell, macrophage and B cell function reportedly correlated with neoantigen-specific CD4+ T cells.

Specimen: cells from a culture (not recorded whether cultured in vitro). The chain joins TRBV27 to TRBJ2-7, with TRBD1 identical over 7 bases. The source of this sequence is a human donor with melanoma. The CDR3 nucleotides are TGTGCCAGCAGTTTATTGGGACAGAGGTACTTC. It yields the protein CASSLLGQRYF.